The rows below give T cell receptor beta chains drawn from one sample of a study of T cell repertoires in cytomegalovirus infection. Using its own MiXCR run on the reads, TCRdb lists one record per CDR3 protein. The sample carries under 800,000 distinct CDR3 sequences, around 24% recorded once. The sequenced sample consisted of CD8+ T cells from PBMCs. These receptors originate from a human donor in good health (CMV status not recorded). Some clones in this sample may be carry-over from other donors' samples. Both conserved end residues are part of each CDR3. The D gene is left open where the match is weak. Rows may omit the clone size; those that give it use once, few, many or a size class.

>few|TRBV7-9|TRBJ1-2|TRBD1
CASSLGQYGGYTF
TGTGCCAGCAGCTTGGGACAGTACGGTGGCTACACCTTC
>.|TRBV5-1|TRBJ1-1|TRBD1
CASSEDRVTEAFF
TGCGCCAGCAGCGAAGACAGGGTCACTGAAGCTTTCTTT
>.|TRBV19|TRBJ2-2|.
CVSLTRMNTGELFF
TGTGTCAGTCTGACTAGGATGAACACCGGGGAGCTGTTTTTT
>.|TRBV25-1|TRBJ1-1|.
CASSEFWEANTEAFF
TGTGCCAGCAGTGAATTTTGGGAGGCAAACACTGAAGCTTTCTTT
>.|TRBV7-4|TRBJ1-5|.
CASSPWPQHF
TGTGCCAGCAGCCCCTGGCCCCAGCATTTT
>many|TRBV28|TRBJ1-5|.
CASIPASGRNQPQHF
TGTGCCAGCATCCCGGCGTCGGGGCGCAATCAGCCCCAGCATTTT
>.|TRBV4-1|TRBJ1-6|TRBD1
CASSQTGQPNSPLHF
TGCGCCAGCAGCCAGACGGGACAGCCTAATTCACCCCTCCACTTT
>many|TRBV6-1|TRBJ1-5|.
CASSLGTVGQPQHF
TGTGCCAGCAGTCTAGGGACTGTCGGTCAGCCCCAGCATTTT
>many|TRBV7-7|TRBJ2-3|.
CASSRVATDTQYF
TGTGCTAGCAGCCGAGTTGCGACAGATACGCAGTATTTT
>.|TRBV20-1|TRBJ2-1|.
CSARGRGPPYNEQFF
TGCAGTGCTAGAGGTAGGGGACCTCCCTACAATGAGCAGTTCTTC
>few|TRBV7-2|TRBJ2-3|.
CASSVGGFSTDTQYF
TGTGCCAGCAGCGTCGGAGGCTTTAGCACAGATACGCAGTATTTT
>.|TRBV6-2/TRBV6-3|TRBJ2-2|TRBD1
CASSPDRDYTGELFF
TGTGCCAGCAGCCCGGACAGGGACTACACCGGGGAGCTGTTTTTT
>few|TRBV20-1|TRBJ2-5|.
CSAKAQGSLRETQYF
TGCAGTGCCAAAGCCCAGGGGTCTCTCCGGGAGACCCAGTACTTC
>few|TRBV6-5|TRBJ2-6|.
CASSYSIGSPLASGANVLTF
TGTGCCAGCAGTTACAGTATAGGGAGTCCCCTGGCCTCTGGGGCCAACGTCCTGACTTTC
>few|TRBV4-2|TRBJ2-1|.
CASSQDTAYNEQFF
TGTGCCAGCAGCCAAGACACAGCTTACAATGAGCAGTTCTTC
>.|TRBV11-2|TRBJ2-2|TRBD2
CATPGTRDTGELFF
TGTGCCACCCCCGGGACTAGGGACACCGGGGAGCTGTTTTTT